This T cell receptor (beta chain) was retrieved from a study of patients and donors after allogeneic stem cell transplantation. MiXCR, applied by TCRdb to the RT-PCR reads, yields one record per CDR3 protein. The data hold hundreds of thousands of distinct CDR3 sequences, with 38% observed a single time. Looked up from germline, CDR1 is DFQATT and CDR2 is SNEGSKA (reference sequence). The CDR3 is made up of 15 amino acids. V lost 1 base, J lost 0 bases, and 10 bases lay in between. This clonotype originated in a human donor who was either an allogeneic HSCT recipient or a stem cell or donor lymphocyte infusion donor (not recorded which). It is not recorded whose cells these are; they may come from a transplant donor. The V and J genes are TRBV20-1 and TRBJ1-5, with D possibly matching TRBD1 (5 bases). Sequenced sample: blood, either unsorted or a sorted T cell fraction (not recorded which). The CDR3 region has the DNA TGCAGTGCTAGAGCGGACACCCATAGCAATCAGCCCCAGCATTTT. As protein: CSARADTHSNQPQHF.